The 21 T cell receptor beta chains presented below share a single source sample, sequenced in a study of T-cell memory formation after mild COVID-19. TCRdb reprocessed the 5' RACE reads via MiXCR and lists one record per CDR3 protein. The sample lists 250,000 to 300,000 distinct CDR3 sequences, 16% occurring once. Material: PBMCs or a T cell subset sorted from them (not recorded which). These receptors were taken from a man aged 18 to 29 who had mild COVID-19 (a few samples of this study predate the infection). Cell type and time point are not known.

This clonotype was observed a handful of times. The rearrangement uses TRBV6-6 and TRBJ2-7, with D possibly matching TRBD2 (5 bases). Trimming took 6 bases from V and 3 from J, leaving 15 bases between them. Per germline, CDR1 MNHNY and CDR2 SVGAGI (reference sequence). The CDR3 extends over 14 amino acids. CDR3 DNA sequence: TGTGCCAGCAGCCCCGGACTGGAGAACTACGAGCAGTACGTC. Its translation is CASSPGLENYEQYV.

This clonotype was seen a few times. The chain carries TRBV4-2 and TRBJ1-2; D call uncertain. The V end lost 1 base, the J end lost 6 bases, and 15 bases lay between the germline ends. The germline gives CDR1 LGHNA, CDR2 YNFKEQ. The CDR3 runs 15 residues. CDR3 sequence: CASSQGSLVRDGYTF. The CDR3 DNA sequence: TGTGCCAGCAGCCAAGGATCACTAGTTCGGGATGGCTACACCTTC.

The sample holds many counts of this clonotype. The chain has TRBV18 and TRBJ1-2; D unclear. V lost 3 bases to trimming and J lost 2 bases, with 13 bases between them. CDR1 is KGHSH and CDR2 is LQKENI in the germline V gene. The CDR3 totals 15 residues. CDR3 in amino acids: CASSPPMMPNYGYTF. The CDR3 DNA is TGTGCCAGCTCACCTCCGATGATGCCCAACTATGGCTACACCTTC.

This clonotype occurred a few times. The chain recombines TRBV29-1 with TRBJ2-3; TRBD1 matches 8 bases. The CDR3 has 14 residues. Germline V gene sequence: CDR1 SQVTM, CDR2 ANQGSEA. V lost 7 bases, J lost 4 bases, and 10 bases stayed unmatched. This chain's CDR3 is CSARLQGASDTQYF. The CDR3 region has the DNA TGCAGCGCCCGCCTCCAGGGGGCCTCAGATACGCAGTATTTT.

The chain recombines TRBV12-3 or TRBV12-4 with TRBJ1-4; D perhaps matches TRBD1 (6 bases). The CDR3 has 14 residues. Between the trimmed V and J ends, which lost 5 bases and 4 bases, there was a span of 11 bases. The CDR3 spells CASSKGDLNEKLFF. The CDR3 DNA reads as TGTGCCAGCAGTAAGGGGGACCTTAATGAAAAACTGTTTTTT.

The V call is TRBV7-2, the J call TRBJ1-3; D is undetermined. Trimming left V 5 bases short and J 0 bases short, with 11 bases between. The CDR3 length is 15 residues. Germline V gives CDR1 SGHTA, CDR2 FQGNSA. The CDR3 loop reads CASSRWTVSGNTIYF. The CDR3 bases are TGTGCCAGCAGCCGCTGGACTGTCTCTGGAAACACCATATATTTT.

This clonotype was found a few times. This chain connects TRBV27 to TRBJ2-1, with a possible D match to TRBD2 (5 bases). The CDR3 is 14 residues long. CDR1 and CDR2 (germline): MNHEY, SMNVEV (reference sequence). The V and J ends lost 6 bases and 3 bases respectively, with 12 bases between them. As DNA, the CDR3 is TGTGCCAGCAGGATGAGGGTAGTCTACAATGAGCAGTTCTTC. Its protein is CASRMRVVYNEQFF.

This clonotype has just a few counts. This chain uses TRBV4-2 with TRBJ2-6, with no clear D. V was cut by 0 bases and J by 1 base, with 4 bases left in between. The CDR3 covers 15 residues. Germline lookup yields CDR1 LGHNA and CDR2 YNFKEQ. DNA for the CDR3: TGTGCCAGCAGCCAAGAAGCGTCTGGGGCCAACGTCCTGACTTTC. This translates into CASSQEASGANVLTF.

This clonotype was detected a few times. The CDR3 bases are TGTGCCAGCAGCCCCCGGGGGCCCGAATCTTTTCCCGGGGAGCTGTTTTTT. Translating gives CASSPRGPESFPGELFF. The chain joins TRBV12-3 or TRBV12-4 to TRBJ2-2; D possibly matches TRBD1 or TRBD2 (6 bases each). This CDR3 spans 17 amino acids. Between the trimmed V and J ends, which lost 6 bases and 6 bases, there was a span of 23 bases.

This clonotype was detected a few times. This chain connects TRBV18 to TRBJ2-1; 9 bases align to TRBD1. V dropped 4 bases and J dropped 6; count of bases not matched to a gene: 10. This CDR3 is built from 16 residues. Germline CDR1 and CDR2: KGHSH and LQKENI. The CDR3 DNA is TGTGCCAGCTCACTTACCACGGGACAGGGCCGCAATGAGCAGTTCTTC. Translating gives CASSLTTGQGRNEQFF.

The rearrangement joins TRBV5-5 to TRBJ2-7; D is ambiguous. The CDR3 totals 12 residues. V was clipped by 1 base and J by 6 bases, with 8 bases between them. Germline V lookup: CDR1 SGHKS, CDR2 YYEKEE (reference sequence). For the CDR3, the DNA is TGTGCCAGCAGCTTGTACGGATCCGAGCAGTACGTC. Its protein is CASSLYGSEQYV.

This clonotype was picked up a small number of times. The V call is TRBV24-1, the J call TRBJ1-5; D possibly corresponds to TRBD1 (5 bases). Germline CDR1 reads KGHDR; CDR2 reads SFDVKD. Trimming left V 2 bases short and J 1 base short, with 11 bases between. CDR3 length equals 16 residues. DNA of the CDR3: TGTGCCACCAGTGATTCGAGAAGGGGAAGCAATCAGCCCCAGCATTTT. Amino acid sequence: CATSDSRRGSNQPQHF.

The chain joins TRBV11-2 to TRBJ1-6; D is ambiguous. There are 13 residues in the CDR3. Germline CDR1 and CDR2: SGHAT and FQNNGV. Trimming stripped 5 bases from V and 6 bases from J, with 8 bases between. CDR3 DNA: TGTGCCAGCAGCGGGCTGATTAATTCACCCCTCCACTTT. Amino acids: CASSGLINSPLHF.

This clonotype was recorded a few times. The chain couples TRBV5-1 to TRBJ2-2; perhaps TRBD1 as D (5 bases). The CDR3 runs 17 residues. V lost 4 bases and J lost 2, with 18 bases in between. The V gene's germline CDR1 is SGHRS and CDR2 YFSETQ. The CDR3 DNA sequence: TGCGCCAGCAGCAGAGGATCCAGGGAAATAAACACCGGGGAGCTGTTTTTT. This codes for CASSRGSREINTGELFF.

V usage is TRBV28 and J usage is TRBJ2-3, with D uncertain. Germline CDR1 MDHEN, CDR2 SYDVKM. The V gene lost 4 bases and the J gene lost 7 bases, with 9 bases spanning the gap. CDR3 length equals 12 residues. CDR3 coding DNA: TGTGCCAGCAGTTCAGCATTAAATACGCAGTATTTT. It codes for CASSSALNTQYF.

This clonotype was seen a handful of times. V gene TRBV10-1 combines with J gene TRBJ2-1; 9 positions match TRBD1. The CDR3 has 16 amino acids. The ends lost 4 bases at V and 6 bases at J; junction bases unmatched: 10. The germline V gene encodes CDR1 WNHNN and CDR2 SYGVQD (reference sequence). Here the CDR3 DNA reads TGCGCCAGCAGTGGTTTCCCCGGACAGGGGATCAATGAGCAGTTCTTC. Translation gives CASSGFPGQGINEQFF.

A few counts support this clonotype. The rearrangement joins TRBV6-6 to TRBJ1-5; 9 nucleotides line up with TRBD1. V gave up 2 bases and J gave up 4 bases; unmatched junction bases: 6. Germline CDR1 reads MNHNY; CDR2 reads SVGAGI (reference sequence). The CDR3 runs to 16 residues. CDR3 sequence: CASSYQNRGRNQPQHF. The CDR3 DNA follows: TGTGCCAGCAGTTACCAAAACAGGGGGCGGAATCAGCCCCAGCATTTT.

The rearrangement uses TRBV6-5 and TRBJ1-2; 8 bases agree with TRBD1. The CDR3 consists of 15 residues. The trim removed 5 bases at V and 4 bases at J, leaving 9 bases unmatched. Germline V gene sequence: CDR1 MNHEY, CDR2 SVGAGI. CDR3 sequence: CASSRSDRDPYGYTF. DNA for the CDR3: TGTGCCAGCAGTCGCTCGGACAGGGACCCCTATGGCTACACCTTC.

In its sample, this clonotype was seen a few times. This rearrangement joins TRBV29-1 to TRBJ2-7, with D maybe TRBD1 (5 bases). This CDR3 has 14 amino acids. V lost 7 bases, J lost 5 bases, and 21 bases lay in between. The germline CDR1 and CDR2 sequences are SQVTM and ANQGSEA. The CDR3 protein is CSATPRAFSDEQYF. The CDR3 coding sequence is TGCAGCGCCACCCCCAGGGCCTTCAGCGACGAGCAGTACTTC.

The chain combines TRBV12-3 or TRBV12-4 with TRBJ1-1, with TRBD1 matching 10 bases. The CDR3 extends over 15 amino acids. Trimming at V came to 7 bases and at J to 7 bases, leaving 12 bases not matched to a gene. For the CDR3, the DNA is TGTGCCAGCAAACCCAATGACAGGGGGCATGTTGAAGCTTTCTTT. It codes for CASKPNDRGHVEAFF.

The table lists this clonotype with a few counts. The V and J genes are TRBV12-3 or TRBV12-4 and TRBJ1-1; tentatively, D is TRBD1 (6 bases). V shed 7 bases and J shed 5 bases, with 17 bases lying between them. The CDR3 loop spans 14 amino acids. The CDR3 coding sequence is TGTGCCAGCACTAACCAAGGGGGTAGGACTGAAGCTTTCTTT. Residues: CASTNQGGRTEAFF.